This is a list of T cell receptor beta chains from one sample in a study of blood T cell repertoires in COVID-19. Produced via immunoSEQ multiplex PCR; TCRdb's table is partial and in-frame only. The sample includes tens of thousands of clones, more than 65% seen only once; the top ten take roughly a tenth. Material: peripheral blood. All receptors come from an elderly man with COVID-19, enrolled during active disease. Each CDR3 is given with its conserved first and last residue. The D gene is left open where the match is weak. A clone size is listed for some rows: how often the clone was seen (once, few, many), or a class if it is expanded.

TRBV30	TRBJ2-7	once	-	CAWSPAQRSYEQYF	TGTGCCTGGAGTCCAGCCCAGCGCTCTTACGAGCAGTACTTC
TRBV28	TRBJ1-1	-	TRBD1	CASSFPRQGNAEAFF	TGTGCCAGCAGTTTCCCCAGACAGGGGAACGCTGAAGCTTTCTTT
TRBV11-2	TRBJ1-3	-	-	CASSLRRARSGNTIYF	TGTGCCAGCAGCTTAAGGAGGGCCCGCTCTGGAAACACCATATATTTT
TRBV12-5	TRBJ2-1	-	-	CASGFGFGSRNEQFF	TGTGCTAGTGGCTTTGGTTTTGGGAGCCGCAATGAGCAGTTCTTC
TRBV15	TRBJ1-2	-	TRBD1	CATSRDPRDSPGGYTF	TGTGCCACCAGCAGAGATCCACGGGACAGCCCCGGAGGCTACACCTTC
TRBV30	TRBJ2-3	-	TRBD1	CAWRRQGAPTDTQYF	TGTGCCTGGAGGAGACAGGGGGCGCCGACAGATACGCAGTATTTT
TRBV19	TRBJ2-2	-	TRBD2	CASSPPTGGFTGELFF	TGTGCCAGTAGTCCCCCCACGGGAGGGTTTACCGGGGAGCTGTTTTTT
TRBV27	TRBJ1-2	-	TRBD1	CASSSSGTANYGYTF	TGTGCCAGCAGTTCATCCGGGACAGCTAACTATGGCTACACCTTC
TRBV5-1	TRBJ2-5	-	TRBD1	CASSYADRGRQETQYF	TGCGCCAGCAGCTATGCCGACAGGGGCCGCCAAGAGACCCAGTACTTC
TRBV19	TRBJ1-2	-	TRBD1	CASSIPGQGSWGYTF	TGTGCCAGTAGTATCCCGGGACAGGGATCATGGGGCTACACCTTC
TRBV6-5	TRBJ1-1	-	TRBD1	CASRIPGQANTEAFF	TGTGCCAGCCGTATTCCGGGACAGGCGAACACTGAAGCTTTCTTT
TRBV6-6	TRBJ1-6	few	-	CASSYSQAENSPLHF	TGTGCCAGCAGTTACAGTCAGGCAGAGAATTCACCCCTCCACTTT
TRBV7-6	TRBJ2-1	-	TRBD1	CASSSRAGTAINEQFF	TGTGCCAGCAGCTCCCGCGCCGGGACAGCCATCAATGAGCAGTTCTTC
TRBV19	TRBJ2-7	-	TRBD1	CASSIRSGTGDPYEQYF	TGTGCCAGTAGTATCCGATCCGGGACAGGGGATCCCTACGAGCAGTACTTC
TRBV6-5	TRBJ1-1	-	-	CASKIEMNTEAFF	TGTGCCAGCAAAATAGAAATGAACACTGAAGCTTTCTTT
TRBV29-1	TRBJ1-2	-	-	CSVVASDQGYTF	TGCAGCGTTGTGGCCAGCGACCAGGGCTACACCTTC
TRBV28	TRBJ1-1	-	TRBD1	CASSTPSRAGQGSEAFF	TGTGCCAGCAGCACACCATCCCGGGCGGGACAGGGATCCGAAGCTTTCTTT
TRBV7-3	TRBJ2-2	-	TRBD1	CASSATGGFTGELFF	TGTGCCAGCAGCGCCACAGGGGGATTCACCGGGGAGCTGTTTTTT
TRBV19	TRBJ2-1	-	-	CASALRRVQSSYNEQFF	TGTGCCAGCGCCCTAAGGAGAGTGCAAAGCTCCTACAATGAGCAGTTCTTC
TRBV19	TRBJ2-1	-	TRBD2	CASSPFSGSSYNEQFF	TGTGCCAGTAGTCCCTTTAGCGGGAGCTCCTACAATGAGCAGTTCTTC
TRBV6-2/TRBV6-3	TRBJ1-2	-	-	CASSRPDRFYTF	TGTGCCAGCAGCCGCCCGGACAGATTTTACACCTTC
TRBV6-5	TRBJ1-2	once	-	CASSYYGAGGYTF	TGTGCCAGCAGTTACTATGGGGCAGGGGGCTACACCTTC